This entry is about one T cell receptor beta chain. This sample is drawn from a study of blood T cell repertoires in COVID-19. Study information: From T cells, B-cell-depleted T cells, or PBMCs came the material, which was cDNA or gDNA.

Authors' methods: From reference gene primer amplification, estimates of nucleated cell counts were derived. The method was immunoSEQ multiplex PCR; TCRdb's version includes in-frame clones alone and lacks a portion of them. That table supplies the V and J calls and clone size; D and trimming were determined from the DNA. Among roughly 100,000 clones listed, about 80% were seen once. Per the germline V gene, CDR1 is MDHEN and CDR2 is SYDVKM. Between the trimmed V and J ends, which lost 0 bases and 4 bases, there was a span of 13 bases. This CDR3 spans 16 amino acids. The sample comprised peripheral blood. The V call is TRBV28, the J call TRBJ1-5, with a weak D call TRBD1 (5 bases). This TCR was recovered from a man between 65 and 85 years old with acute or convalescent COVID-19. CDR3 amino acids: CASSLWGRGRNQPQHF. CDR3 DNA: TGTGCCAGCAGTTTATGGGGTAGGGGCCGAAATCAGCCCCAGCATTTT.